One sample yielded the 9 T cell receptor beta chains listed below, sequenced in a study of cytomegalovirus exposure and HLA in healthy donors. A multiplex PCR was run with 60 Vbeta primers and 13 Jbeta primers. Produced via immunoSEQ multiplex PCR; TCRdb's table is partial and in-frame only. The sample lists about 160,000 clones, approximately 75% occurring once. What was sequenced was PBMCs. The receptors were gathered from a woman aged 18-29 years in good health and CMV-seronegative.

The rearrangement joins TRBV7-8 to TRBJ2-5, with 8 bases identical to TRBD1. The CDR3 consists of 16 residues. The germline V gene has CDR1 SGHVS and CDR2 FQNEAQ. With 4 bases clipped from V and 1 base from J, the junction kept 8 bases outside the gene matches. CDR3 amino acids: CASSSRDRPTQETQYF. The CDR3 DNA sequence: TGTGCCAGCAGCTCCCGGGACAGGCCAACCCAAGAGACCCAGTACTTC.

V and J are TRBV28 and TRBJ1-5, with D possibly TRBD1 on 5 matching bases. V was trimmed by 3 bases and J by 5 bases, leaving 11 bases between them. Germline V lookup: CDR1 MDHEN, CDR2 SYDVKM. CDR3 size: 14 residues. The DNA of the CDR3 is TGTGCCAGCAGTTTTACGTCAGGGCATCAGCCCCAGCATTTT. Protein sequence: CASSFTSGHQPQHF.

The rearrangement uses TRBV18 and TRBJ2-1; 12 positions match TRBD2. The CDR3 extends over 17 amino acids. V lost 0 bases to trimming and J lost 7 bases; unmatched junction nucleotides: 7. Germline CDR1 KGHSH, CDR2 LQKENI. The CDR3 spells CASSPPRLAGGMNEQFF. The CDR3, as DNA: TGTGCCAGCTCACCACCGAGGCTAGCGGGAGGGATGAATGAGCAGTTCTTC.

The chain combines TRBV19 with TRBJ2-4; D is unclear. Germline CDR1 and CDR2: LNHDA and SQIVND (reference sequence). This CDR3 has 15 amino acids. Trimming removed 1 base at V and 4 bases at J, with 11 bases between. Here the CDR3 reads CASSIGSHPKNIQYF. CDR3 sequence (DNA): TGTGCCAGTAGTATAGGGAGTCACCCAAAAAACATTCAGTACTTC.

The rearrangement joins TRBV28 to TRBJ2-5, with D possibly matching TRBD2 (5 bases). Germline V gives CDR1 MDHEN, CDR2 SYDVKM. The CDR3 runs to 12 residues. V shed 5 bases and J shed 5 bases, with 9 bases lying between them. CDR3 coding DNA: TGTGCCAGCAGTGCCTTAGCGGAGACCCAGTACTTC. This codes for CASSALAETQYF. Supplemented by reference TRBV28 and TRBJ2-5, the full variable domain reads DVKVTQSSRYLVKRTGEKVFLECVQDMDHENMFWYRQDPGLGLRLIYFSYDVKMKEKGDIPEGYSVSREKKERFSLILESASTNQTSMYLCASSALAETQYFGPGTRLLVL.

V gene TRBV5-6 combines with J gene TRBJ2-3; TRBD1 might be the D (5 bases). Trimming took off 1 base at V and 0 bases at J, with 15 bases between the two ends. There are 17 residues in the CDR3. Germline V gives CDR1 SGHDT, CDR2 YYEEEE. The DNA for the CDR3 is TGTGCCAGCAGCTTGTCGGGCAGGGCTCTTAGCACAGATACGCAGTATTTT. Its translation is CASSLSGRALSTDTQYF.

CDR3 sequence: CASSLGQTYQGEKLFF. For the CDR3, the DNA is TGTGCCAGCAGCTTGGGCCAGACCTACCAGGGTGAAAAACTGTTTTTT. The chain couples TRBV5-8 to TRBJ1-4, with D perhaps TRBD1 (5 bases). CDR3 length: 16 residues. Germline V gene sequence: CDR1 SGHTS, CDR2 YDEGEE. Between the trimmed V and J ends, which lost 0 bases and 7 bases, there was a span of 16 bases.

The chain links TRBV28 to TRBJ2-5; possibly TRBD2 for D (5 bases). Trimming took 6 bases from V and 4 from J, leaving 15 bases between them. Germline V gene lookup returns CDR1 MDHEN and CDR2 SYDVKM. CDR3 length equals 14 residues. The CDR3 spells CASSSPGEGETQYF. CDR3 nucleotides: TGTGCCAGCAGCTCTCCCGGGGAAGGAGAGACCCAGTACTTC.

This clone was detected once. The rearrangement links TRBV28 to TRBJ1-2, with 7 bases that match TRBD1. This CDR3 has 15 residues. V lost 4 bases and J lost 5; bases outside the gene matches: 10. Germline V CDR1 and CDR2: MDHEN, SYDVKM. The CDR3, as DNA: TGTGCCAGCAGTTACCCCGGACAGGCATGGTATGGCTACACCTTC. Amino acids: CASSYPGQAWYGYTF.